Detailed here is one T cell receptor beta chain. This clone was observed many times. Its antigen remains undetermined. No base-level quality is on record; no much larger clone is a single base apart. The record originates from a study of beta chain features in type 1 diabetes (dated by TCRdb to 2016 to 2019). Study-level background: No differences in mean age, gender distribution, total cell number or subset yield were found between patients and healthy donors. A total of roughly 100 million sorted cells were examined across all samples, and RNA yield correlated strongly with the number of cells per subset. In the study, recently diagnosed type 1 diabetes patients and matched healthy donors were compared on the TCRB repertoires of their sorted circulating CD4+ T cell subsets. Whereas all 30 or so donors provided naive and central memory subsets, regulatory and stem cell-like memory subsets were isolated from just 8 patients and about eight healthy donors.

The entire isolated RNA was reverse transcribed using the High Capacity cDNA Reverse Transcription Kit, and thus expressed TCRB transcripts were sequenced. Deep immunoSEQ sequencing was performed on naive, central memory and regulatory T cell samples, with an average of about 3.6 million total reads per sample. Sorted cells were lysed in RLT buffer and RNA was extracted with DNase-treated RNeasy Micro or Mini kits, depending on cell number. To prevent cross-contamination, every cell subset was processed on its own, while patient and healthy donor samples were processed together. The immunoSEQ multiplex PCR was used to amplify TCRB sequences from cDNA, yielding 87-bp fragments that span the CDR3 region. The amplicons were sequenced using the Illumina HiSeq platform. The study's own analysis went as follows. PCR bias was corrected computationally using synthetic template baselines, and reads within Hamming distance 2 were collapsed, with unmergeable singletons discarded. Reads were aligned to IMGT to assign V, D and J genes, CDR3 length, and insertions or deletions at six rearrangement sites. Within each subset, clonotype counts were normalized to sorted cell number, and only after that were true diversity and Gini coefficients computed with the tcR R package. The overlap coefficient, calculated on TCRB nucleotide sequences, was used to measure repertoire sharing. As a proxy for the pre-selection repertoire, out-of-frame TCRB sequences from naive cells were analyzed. The table comes from immuneACCESS by way of TCRdb, which keeps in-frame sequences with V and J called. Part of the clones is missing from these tables; in studies checked, under half for an unresolved V gene and the rest for unknown reasons. That table supplies the V and J calls and clone size; D and trimming were determined from the DNA. For this sample there are 140,000 or so clones; under 11% appear just once. The ten largest clonotypes hold roughly 1.4% of the sample.

The CDR1 and CDR2 encoded by the germline V gene are SGHTA and FQGTGA. The junction shows trimming of 5 bases on V and 1 base on J, plus 9 bases between the germline ends. Taken from cysteine to phenylalanine, the CDR3 has 13 residues. Of all the DNA, just the CDR3 is kept, 39 bases in frame from base 1. A single peripheral blood draw of around 0.11 L on average was collected from each donor into heparinised tubes. A BD FACSAria II and a panel including CD45RO, CCR7, CD25, CD127, CD95 and CD27 were used to sort naive, central memory, regulatory and stem cell-like memory CD4+ T cells. All sorted populations exceeded 95% purity. PBMCs were isolated immediately by Lymphoprep density gradient centrifugation and stained directly without culture. So that batch effects would be minimized, each experiment stained and sorted samples in pairs, pairing one healthy donor with one patient. Paper-wide results and their limitations: Because the HLA sub-analyses included only small numbers of individuals, any influence of HLA type on TCRB rearrangement was left unresolved. Shorter templates might have been favored by PCR, but patient and control samples were amplified and corrected together, so both groups would have been affected equally by any skew. Naive, central memory and regulatory TCRB repertoires appeared more similar among patients than among healthy donors. At VDJ recombination sites, patients with type 1 diabetes made fewer insertions and deleted more nucleotides, a pattern implying thymic rearrangement abnormalities. In all four CD4+ subsets, TCRB CDR3 length was moderately but significantly shorter in type 1 diabetes patients. Sequencing cDNA rather than genomic DNA could over-represent highly expressing activated cells, although activation and CD3 levels did not differ between groups.

Sequencing was carried out using naive CD4+ T cells from blood. The label giving this sample's cell subset or site can be read as: true naive CD4+ T cells. This TCR was recovered from a man aged 18 to 35 in good health. The rearrangement joined TRBV7-3 to TRBJ2-7; perhaps TRBD1 is the D gene, with 5 bases matching. The sequenced DNA is TGTGCCAGCAGCGCGCAGGGTTCCTACGAGCAGTACTTC. Translation gives CASSAQGSYEQYF.